This TCR beta chain originates from a study of cytomegalovirus exposure and HLA in healthy donors. Study conclusions and caveats: In the 130 or so validation repertoires, just under 95% of cluster scores exceeded 0, per a later analysis.

In germline, CDR1 is SGHAT, CDR2 FQNNGV. The CDR3 length is 15 residues. V gave up 1 base and J gave up 7 bases, with 13 bases separating them. Concerning this clone itself: Its target is not known.

Profiled with immunoSEQ multiplex PCR; TCRdb holds only in-frame clones, not every one. The profile shows some 130,000 clones, around four fifths of them singletons. This sequence was found in a man younger than 40 in good health and CMV-seropositive. Sequenced: PBMCs. The chain joins TRBV11-2 to TRBJ1-4; D is possibly TRBD1 (5 bases). CDR3 protein: CASSLVGVRGEKLFF. The CDR3 DNA reads as TGTGCCAGCAGCTTAGTAGGGGTTAGGGGTGAAAAACTGTTTTTT.